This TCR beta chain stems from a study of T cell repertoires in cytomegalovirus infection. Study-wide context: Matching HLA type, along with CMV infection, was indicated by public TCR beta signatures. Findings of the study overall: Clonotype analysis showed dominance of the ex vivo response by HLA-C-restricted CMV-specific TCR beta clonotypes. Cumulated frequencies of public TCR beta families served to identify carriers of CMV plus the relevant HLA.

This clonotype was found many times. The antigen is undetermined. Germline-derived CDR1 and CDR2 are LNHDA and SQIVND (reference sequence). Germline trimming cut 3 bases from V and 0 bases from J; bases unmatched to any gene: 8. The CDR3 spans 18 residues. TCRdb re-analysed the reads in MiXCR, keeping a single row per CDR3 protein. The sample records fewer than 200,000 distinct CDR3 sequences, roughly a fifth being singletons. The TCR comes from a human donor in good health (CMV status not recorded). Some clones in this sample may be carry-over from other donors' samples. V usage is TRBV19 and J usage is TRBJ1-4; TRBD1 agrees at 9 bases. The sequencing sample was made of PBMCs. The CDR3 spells CASSMGQGRRTTNEKLFF. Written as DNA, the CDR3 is TGTGCCAGTAGTATGGGACAGGGAAGAAGGACAACTAATGAAAAACTGTTTTTT.